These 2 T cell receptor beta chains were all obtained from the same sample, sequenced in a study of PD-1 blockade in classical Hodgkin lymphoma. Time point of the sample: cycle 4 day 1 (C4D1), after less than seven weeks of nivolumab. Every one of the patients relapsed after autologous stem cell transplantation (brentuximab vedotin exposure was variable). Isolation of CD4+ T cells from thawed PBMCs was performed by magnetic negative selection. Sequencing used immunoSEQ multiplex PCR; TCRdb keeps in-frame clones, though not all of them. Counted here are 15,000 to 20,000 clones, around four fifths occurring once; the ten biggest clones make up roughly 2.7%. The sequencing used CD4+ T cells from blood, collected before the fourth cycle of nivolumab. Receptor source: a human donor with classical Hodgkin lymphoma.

The CDR3 bases are TGCGCCAGCAGCTTGGTCACAGGGGGGCGAGGGGGAACTGAAGCTTTCTTT. Amino acids: CASSLVTGGRGGTEAFF. This chain uses TRBV5-1 with TRBJ1-1; 8 bases line up with TRBD1. Germline V lookup: CDR1 SGHRS, CDR2 YFSETQ. V lost 0 bases to trimming and J lost 5 bases; unmatched junction nucleotides: 12. The CDR3 totals 17 residues.

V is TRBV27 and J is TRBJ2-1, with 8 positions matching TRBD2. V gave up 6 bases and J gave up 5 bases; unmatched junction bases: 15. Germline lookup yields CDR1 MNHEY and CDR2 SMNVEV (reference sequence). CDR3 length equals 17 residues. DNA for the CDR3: TGTGCCAGCAGCCGAGTCTCGTATAGCGGGGCTAACAATGAGCAGTTCTTC. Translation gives CASSRVSYSGANNEQFF.